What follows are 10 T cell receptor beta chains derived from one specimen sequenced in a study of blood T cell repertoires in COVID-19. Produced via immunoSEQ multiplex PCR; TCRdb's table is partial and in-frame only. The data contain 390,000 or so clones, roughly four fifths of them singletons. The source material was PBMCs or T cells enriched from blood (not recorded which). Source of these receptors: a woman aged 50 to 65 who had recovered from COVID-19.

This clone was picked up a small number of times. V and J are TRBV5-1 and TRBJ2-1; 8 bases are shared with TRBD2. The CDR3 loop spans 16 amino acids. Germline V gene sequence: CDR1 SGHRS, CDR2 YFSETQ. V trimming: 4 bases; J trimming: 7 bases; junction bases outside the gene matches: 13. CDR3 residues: CASSLEAGVGTNEQFF. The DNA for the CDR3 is TGCGCCAGCAGCCTAGAAGCGGGAGTTGGTACAAATGAGCAGTTCTTC.

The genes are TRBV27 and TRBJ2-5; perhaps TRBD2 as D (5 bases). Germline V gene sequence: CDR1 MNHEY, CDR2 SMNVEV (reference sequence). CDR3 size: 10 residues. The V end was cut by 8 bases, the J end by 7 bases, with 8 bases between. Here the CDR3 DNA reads TGTGCCAGCCGCGCGGGGACCCAGTACTTC. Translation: CASRAGTQYF.

The CDR3 protein is CASGYMNTEAFF. As DNA, the CDR3 is TGTGCCAGCGGTTATATGAACACTGAAGCTTTCTTT. The gene calls are TRBV27 and TRBJ1-1, with D hard to call. The CDR3 totals 12 residues. V lost 8 bases and J 0 bases, leaving 7 bases between the germline ends. Per germline, CDR1 MNHEY and CDR2 SMNVEV (reference sequence).

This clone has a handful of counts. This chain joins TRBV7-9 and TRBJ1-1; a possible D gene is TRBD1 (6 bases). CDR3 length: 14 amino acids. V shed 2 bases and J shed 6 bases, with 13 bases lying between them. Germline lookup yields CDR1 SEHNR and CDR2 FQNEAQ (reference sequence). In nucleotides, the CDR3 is TGTGCCAGCAGCTTAAGTTGGGACATTCCTGAAGCTTTCTTT. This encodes CASSLSWDIPEAFF.

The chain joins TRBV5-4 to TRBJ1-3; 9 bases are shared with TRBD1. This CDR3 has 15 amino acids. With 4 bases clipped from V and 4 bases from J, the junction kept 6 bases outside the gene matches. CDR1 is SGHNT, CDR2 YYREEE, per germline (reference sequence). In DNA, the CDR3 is TGTGCCAGCAGCCAGGACAGGGGCTCAGGAAACACCATATATTTT. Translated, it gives CASSQDRGSGNTIYF.

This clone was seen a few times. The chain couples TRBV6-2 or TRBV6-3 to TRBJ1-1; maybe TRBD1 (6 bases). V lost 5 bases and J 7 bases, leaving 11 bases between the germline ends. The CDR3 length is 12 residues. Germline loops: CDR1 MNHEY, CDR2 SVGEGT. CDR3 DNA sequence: TGTGCCAGCAGTGAGGACAGCTTTGAAGCTTTCTTT. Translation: CASSEDSFEAFF.

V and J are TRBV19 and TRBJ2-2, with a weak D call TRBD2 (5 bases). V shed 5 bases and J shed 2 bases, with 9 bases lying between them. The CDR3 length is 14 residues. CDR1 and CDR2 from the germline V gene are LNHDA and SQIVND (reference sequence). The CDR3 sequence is CASSLLENTGELFF. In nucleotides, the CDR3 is TGTGCCAGTAGTTTACTAGAAAACACCGGGGAGCTGTTTTTT.

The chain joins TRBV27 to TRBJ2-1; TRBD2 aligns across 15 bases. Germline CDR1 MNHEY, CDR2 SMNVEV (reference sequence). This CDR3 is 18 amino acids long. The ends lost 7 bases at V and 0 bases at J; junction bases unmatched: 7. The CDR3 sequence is CASKKGLAGGSSYNEQFF. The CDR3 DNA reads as TGTGCCAGCAAAAAAGGACTAGCGGGGGGGAGCTCCTACAATGAGCAGTTCTTC.

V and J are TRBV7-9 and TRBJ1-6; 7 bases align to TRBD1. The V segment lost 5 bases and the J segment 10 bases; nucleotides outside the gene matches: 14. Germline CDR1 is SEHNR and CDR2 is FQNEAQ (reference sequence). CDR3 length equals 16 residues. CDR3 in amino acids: CASSDQTGSVGSPLHF. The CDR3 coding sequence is TGTGCCAGCAGCGACCAGACAGGGAGTGTTGGCTCACCCCTCCACTTT.

The CDR3 DNA is TGTGCCAGCAGCTTAGTACCGCCCGAGGGGGGGTGGGGGCAGTACTTC. It yields the protein CASSLVPPEGGWGQYF. The V and J genes are TRBV7-8 and TRBJ2-7; D may be TRBD2 (7 bases). V was trimmed by 1 base and J by 9 bases, leaving 22 bases between them. CDR1 is SGHVS, CDR2 FQNEAQ, per germline. This CDR3 is built from 16 residues.